This T cell receptor beta chain was obtained from a study of cytomegalovirus exposure and HLA in healthy donors. Findings and caveats of the study: Researchers left out some V segments, among them TRBV6-2 and TRBV6-3, as indistinguishable.

A note on this clone: Antigen: not known.

It was with 60 Vbeta and 13 Jbeta primers that the PCR ran. Produced via immunoSEQ multiplex PCR; TCRdb's table is partial and in-frame only. The data show fewer than 250,000 clones, about 82% seen once. V shed 1 base, J shed 6 bases, and the junction held 6 bases outside the gene matches. Germline V gene data show CDR1 as SGHAT and CDR2 as FQNNGV. The CDR3 is 15 amino acids. This TCR derives from a man aged 30 to 39 in good health and CMV-seronegative. This chain uses TRBV11-2 with TRBJ1-1, with 9 bases that match TRBD1. Sequenced material: PBMCs. CDR3 loop: CASSLGTGGRAEAFF. CDR3 bases: TGTGCCAGCAGCTTAGGCACAGGGGGCAGGGCTGAAGCTTTCTTT.